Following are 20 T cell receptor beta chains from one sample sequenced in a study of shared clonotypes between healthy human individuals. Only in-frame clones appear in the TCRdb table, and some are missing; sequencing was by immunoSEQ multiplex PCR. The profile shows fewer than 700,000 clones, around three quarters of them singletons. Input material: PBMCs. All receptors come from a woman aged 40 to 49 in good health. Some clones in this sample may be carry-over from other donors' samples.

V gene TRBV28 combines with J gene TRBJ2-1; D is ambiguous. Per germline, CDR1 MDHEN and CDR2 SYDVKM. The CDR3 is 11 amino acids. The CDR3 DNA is TGTCGTACCAGCTCCTACAATGAGCAGTTCTTC. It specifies CRTSSYNEQFF.

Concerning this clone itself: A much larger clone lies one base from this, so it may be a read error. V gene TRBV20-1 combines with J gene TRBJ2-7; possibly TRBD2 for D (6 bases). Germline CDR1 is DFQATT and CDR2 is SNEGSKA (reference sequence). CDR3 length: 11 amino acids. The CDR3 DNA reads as TGCGGTGCGCGGGACTCCTACGAGCAGTACTTC. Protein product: CGARDSYEQYF.

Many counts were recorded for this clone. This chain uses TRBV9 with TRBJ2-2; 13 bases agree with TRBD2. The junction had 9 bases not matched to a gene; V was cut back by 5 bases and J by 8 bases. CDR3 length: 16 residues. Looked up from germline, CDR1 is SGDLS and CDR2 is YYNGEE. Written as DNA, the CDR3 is TGTGCCAGCAGAGGAGGAGGACTAGCGGGAGCTGGGGAGCTGTTTTTT. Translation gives CASRGGGLAGAGELFF. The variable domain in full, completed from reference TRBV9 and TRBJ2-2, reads DSGVTQTPKHLITATGQRVTLRCSPRSGDLSVYWYQQSLDQGLQFLIQYYNGEERAKGNILERFSAQQFPDLHSELNLSSLELGDSALYFCASRGGGLAGAGELFFGEGSRLTVL.

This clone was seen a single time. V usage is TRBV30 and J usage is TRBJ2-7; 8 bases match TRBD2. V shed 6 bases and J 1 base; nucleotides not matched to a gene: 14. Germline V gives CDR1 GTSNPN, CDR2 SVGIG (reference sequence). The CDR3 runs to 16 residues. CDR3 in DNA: TGTGCCTGTAGTCTATATGTTACTAGCGGTTCCTACGAGCAGTACTTC. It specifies CACSLYVTSGSYEQYF. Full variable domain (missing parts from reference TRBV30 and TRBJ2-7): SQTIHQWPATLVQPVGSPLSLECTVEGTSNPNLYWYRQAAGRGLQLLFYSVGIGQISSEVPQNLSASRPQDRQFILSSKKLLLSDSGFYLCACSLYVTSGSYEQYFGPGTRLTVT.

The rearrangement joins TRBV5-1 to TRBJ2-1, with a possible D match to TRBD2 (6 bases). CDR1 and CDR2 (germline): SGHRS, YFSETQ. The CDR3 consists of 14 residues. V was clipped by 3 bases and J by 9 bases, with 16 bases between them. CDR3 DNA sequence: TGCGCCAGCAGCTGGGGACCTAGGAGGGGTGAGCAGTTCTTC. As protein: CASSWGPRRGEQFF.

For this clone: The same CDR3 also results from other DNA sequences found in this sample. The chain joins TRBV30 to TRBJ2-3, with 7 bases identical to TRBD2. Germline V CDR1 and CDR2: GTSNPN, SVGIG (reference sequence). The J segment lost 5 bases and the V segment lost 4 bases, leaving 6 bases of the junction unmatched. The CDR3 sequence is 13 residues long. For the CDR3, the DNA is TGTGCCTGGAAGAGACTAGCTGGAGATACGCAGTATTTT. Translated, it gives CAWKRLAGDTQYF.

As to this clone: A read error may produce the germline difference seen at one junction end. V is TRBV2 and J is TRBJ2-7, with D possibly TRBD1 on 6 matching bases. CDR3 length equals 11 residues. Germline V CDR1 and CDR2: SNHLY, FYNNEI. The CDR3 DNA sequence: TGTGCCAGCAGGGAAGGGGGCGAGCAGTACTTC. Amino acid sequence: CASREGGEQYF.

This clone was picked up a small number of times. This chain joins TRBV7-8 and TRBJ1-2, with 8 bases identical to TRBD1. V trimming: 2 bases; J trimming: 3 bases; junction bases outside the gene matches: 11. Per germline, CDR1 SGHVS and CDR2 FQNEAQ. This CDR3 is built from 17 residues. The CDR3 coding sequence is TGTGCCAGCAGCTTACTCTTAGAGGACAGGGAGCACTATGGCTACACCTTC. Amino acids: CASSLLLEDREHYGYTF.

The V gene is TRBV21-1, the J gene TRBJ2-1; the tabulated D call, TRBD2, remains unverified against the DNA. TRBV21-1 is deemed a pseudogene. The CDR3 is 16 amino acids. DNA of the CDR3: TGTGCCAGCAGCGGACCCCCCGGAGGCGAGTACAATGAGCAGTTCTTC. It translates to CASSGPPGGEYNEQFF.

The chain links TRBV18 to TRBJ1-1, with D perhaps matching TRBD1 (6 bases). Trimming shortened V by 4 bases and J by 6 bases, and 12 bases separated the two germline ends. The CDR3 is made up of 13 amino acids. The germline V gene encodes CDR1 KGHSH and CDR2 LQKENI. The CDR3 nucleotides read TGTGCCAGCTCACAATCACAGGGACCTGAAGCTTTCTTT. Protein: CASSQSQGPEAFF.

The CDR3 nucleotides read TGCGCCAGCAGGCCCATTGGAGGGTTCCAGATCTCCTACAATGAGCAGTTCTTC. Protein: CASRPIGGFQISYNEQFF. This chain connects TRBV5-1 to TRBJ2-1; D might be TRBD2 (6 bases). Germline V gives CDR1 SGHRS, CDR2 YFSETQ. The CDR3 has 18 amino acids. V was trimmed by 5 bases and J by 0 bases, leaving 21 bases between them.

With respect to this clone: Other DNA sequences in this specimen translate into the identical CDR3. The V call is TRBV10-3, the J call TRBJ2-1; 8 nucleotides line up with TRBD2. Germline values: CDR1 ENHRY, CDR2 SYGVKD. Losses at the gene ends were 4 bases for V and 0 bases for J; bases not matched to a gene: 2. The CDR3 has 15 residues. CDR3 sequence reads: CAISGGTSSYNEQFF. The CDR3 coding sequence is TGTGCCATCAGTGGGGGGACTAGCTCCTACAATGAGCAGTTCTTC.

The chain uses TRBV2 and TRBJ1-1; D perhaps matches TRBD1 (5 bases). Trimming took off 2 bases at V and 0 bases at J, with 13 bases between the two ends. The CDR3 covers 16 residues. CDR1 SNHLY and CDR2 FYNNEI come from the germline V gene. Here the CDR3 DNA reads TGTGCCAGCAGTGAATGGGGCAGAACCATGAACACTGAAGCTTTCTTT. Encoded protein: CASSEWGRTMNTEAFF.

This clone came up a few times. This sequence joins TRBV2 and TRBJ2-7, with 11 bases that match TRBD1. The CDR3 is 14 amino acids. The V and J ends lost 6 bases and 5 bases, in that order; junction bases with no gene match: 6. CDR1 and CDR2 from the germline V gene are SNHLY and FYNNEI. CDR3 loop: CASRLDRGLNEQYF. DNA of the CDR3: TGTGCCAGCAGGCTGGACAGGGGGCTGAACGAGCAGTACTTC.

The CDR3 region is CASSLARNSETQYF. As DNA, the CDR3 is TGTGCCAGCAGCTTAGCGCGTAATTCGGAGACCCAGTACTTC. The chain has TRBV7-6 and TRBJ2-5; no clear D. Per the germline V gene, CDR1 is SGHVS and CDR2 is FNYEAQ. The CDR3 sequence is 14 residues long. Trimming removed 0 bases from V and 5 bases from J, with 10 bases in between.

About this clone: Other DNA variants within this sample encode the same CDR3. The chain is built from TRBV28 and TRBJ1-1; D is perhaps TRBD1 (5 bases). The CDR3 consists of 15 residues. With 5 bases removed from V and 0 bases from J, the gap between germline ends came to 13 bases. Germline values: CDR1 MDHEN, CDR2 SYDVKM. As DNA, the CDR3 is TGTGCCAGCAGTCCTCGGGGGAGCGTGAACACTGAAGCTTTCTTT. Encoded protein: CASSPRGSVNTEAFF.

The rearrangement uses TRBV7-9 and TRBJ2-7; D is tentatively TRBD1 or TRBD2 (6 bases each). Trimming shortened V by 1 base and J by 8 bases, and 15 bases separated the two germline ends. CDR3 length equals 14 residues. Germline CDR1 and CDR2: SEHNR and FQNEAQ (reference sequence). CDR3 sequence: CASSLGPRGGKQYF. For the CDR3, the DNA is TGTGCCAGCAGCTTAGGCCCCCGAGGGGGGAAGCAGTACTTC.

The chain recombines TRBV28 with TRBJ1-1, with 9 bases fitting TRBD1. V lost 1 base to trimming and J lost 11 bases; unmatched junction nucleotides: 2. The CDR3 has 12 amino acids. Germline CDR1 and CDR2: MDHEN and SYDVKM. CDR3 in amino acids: CASSLYGQGAFF. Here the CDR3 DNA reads TGTGCCAGCAGTTTATACGGACAGGGGGCTTTCTTT.

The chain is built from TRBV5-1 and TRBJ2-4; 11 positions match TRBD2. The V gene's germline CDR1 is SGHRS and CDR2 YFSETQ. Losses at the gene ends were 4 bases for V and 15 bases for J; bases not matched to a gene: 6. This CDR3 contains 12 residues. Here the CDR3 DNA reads TGCGCCAGCAGCGATAGCGGGAGGGAGCGGTACTTC. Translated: CASSDSGRERYF.

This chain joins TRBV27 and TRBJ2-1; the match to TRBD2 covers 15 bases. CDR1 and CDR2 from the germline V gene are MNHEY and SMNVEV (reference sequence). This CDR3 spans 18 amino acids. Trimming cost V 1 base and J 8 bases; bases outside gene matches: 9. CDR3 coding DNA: TGTGCCAGCAGTTTATACGGGACTAGCGGGGGGCTGGGCGATGAGCAGTTCTTC. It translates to CASSLYGTSGGLGDEQFF.